This record concerns one TCR beta chain sequence. Its antigen is currently unknown. This CDR3 contains 17 residues. Germline V gene data show CDR1 as SGHVS and CDR2 as FNYEAQ. The record originates from a study of graft-versus-host responses after intestinal transplantation. Study summary: The recipients all started with anti-thymocyte globulin induction and then took tacrolimus and steroids for three to four years.

Only in-frame clones appear in the TCRdb table, and some are missing; sequencing was by immunoSEQ multiplex PCR. The repertoire has around 89,000 clones, around 92% of them found once; the top ten carry about 0.4%. Overall study results and limits: Analysis identified GvH clones in recipient marrow, with some appearing first in ileum or blood.

The sequence was obtained from a human donor who was the organ donor for an intestinal transplant. The V call is TRBV7-6, the J call TRBJ2-5; 8 bases map to TRBD1. TRBJ2-7 matches the DNA end more closely, so the J call is doubtful. The sequenced sample was unstimulated CD8+ T cells sorted from spleen or lymph node cells, obtained before transplant. The CDR3 DNA follows: TGTGCCAGCAGCTTAGCGTCAGAGGACAGGGTAACCTACGAGCAGTACTTC. Protein sequence: CASSLASEDRVTYEQYF.